These 24 T cell receptor beta chains share one sample of origin, sequenced in a study of PD-1 blockade in classical Hodgkin lymphoma. Sequenced by immunoSEQ multiplex PCR; TCRdb stores in-frame clones only, minus some. The table records 21,000 or so clones, about four fifths of them present only once. All trial patients relapsed after autologous stem cell transplantation. Material: peripheral blood mononuclear cells (PBMCs), obtained before the second cycle of nivolumab. These TCRs come from a human donor with classical Hodgkin lymphoma.

As for this clone: One end of the junction does not line up with germline, which may come from a read error. J is TRBJ1-5 and V is TRBV5-4; D gene ambiguous. CDR3 length: 13 residues. CDR1 and CDR2 from the germline V gene are SGHNT and YYREEE (reference sequence). This CDR3 is CASSQDIGQPQHF. CDR3 coding DNA: TGCGCCAGCAGCCAAGATATCGGGCAGCCCCAGCATTTT.

The chain is built from TRBV10-2 and TRBJ1-1; the D is unclear. The length of the CDR3 is 13 residues. CDR1 and CDR2 (germline): WSHSY, SAAADI. Trimming left V 4 bases short and J 3 bases short, with 9 bases between. The CDR3 spells CASSANKYTEAFF. The CDR3 coding sequence is TGCGCCAGCAGTGCGAACAAGTACACTGAAGCTTTCTTT.

The rearrangement links TRBV4-2 to TRBJ1-1, with D unresolved. The CDR3 runs to 14 residues. V shed 5 bases and J shed 6 bases, with 16 bases lying between them. From germline, CDR1 is LGHNA and CDR2 YNFKEQ. CDR3 sequence: CASSFLGFQSEAFF. CDR3 bases: TGTGCCAGCAGCTTCTTAGGGTTTCAATCTGAAGCTTTCTTT.

This clone was found a few times. CDR3: CASSANRGGEQYF. The CDR3 DNA follows: TGCGCCAGCAGTGCAAACAGGGGCGGAGAGCAGTACTTC. The rearrangement uses TRBV10-1 and TRBJ2-7; 7 bases align to TRBD1. CDR1 is WNHNN and CDR2 is SYGVQD in the germline V gene (reference sequence). This CDR3 has 13 amino acids. Losses at the gene ends were 4 bases for V and 7 bases for J; bases not matched to a gene: 7.

This chain uses TRBV5-6 with TRBJ2-2; D might be TRBD2 (5 bases). Trimming pared 0 bases from V and 5 bases from J, leaving 14 bases between. This CDR3 has 16 amino acids. Germline lookup yields CDR1 SGHDT and CDR2 YYEEEE. The CDR3 bases are TGTGCCAGCAGCTTGGTGTGGGGAGCGCATACCGGGGAGCTGTTTTTT. Translated, it gives CASSLVWGAHTGELFF.

This chain links TRBV11-2 with TRBJ2-7; 11 bases match TRBD2. J lost 2 bases, V lost 3 bases, and 3 bases had no gene match. CDR1 and CDR2 from the germline V gene are SGHAT and FQNNGV. The CDR3 runs 15 residues. The CDR3 reads CASSLTSGVTYEQYV. The DNA of the CDR3 is TGTGCCAGCAGCTTGACTAGCGGGGTAACCTACGAGCAGTACGTC.

This clone appeared a few times. V is TRBV7-8 and J is TRBJ2-3, with 7 nucleotides matching TRBD2. The junction had 13 bases not matched to a gene; V was cut back by 5 bases and J by 2 bases. CDR3 length equals 17 residues. The germline CDR1 and CDR2 sequences are SGHVS and FQNEAQ. The CDR3 protein is CASSPRGLLANTDTQYF. The CDR3 region has the DNA TGTGCCAGCAGCCCTAGGGGCTTACTAGCGAACACAGATACGCAGTATTTT.

The CDR3 coding sequence is TGTGCCTGGAGTGTAACCCGGACTAGCAGCAATGAGCAGTTCTTC. Its translation: CAWSVTRTSSNEQFF. The V call is TRBV30, the J call TRBJ2-1, with 8 bases aligning to TRBD2. The germline V gene has CDR1 GTSNPN and CDR2 SVGIG (reference sequence). After removal of 0 bases from V and 6 bases from J, the junction contained 7 bases not matched to a gene. The CDR3 is made up of 15 amino acids.

V and J are TRBV30 and TRBJ1-2, with unresolved D. The germline gives CDR1 GTSNPN, CDR2 SVGIG (reference sequence). The V end lost 0 bases, the J end lost 8 bases, and 13 bases lay between the germline ends. The CDR3 extends over 13 amino acids. CDR3 residues: CAWSVLLSYGYTF. The CDR3 nucleotides are TGTGCCTGGAGTGTACTACTTTCATACGGCTACACCTTC.

The rearrangement joins TRBV23-1 to TRBJ1-6, with D maybe TRBD1 (6 bases). TRBV23-1 is designated an ORF whose function remains uncertain. The CDR3 is 17 amino acids. Trimming shortened V by 7 bases and J by 6 bases, and 22 bases separated the two germline ends. CDR3: CASTLRPRGGINSPLHF. The CDR3 region has the DNA TGCGCCAGCACTCTCCGGCCCAGGGGAGGGATTAATTCACCCCTCCACTTT.

V gene TRBV9 combines with J gene TRBJ2-1, with TRBD1 matching over 8 bases. Germline CDR1 reads SGDLS; CDR2 reads YYNGEE. J gave up 9 bases and V 4 bases, and 9 bases lay outside the gene matches. The CDR3 has 14 residues. This chain's CDR3 is CASSSWTGSVEQFF. As DNA, the CDR3 is TGTGCCAGCAGCTCCTGGACAGGGTCTGTTGAGCAGTTCTTC.

The CDR3 loop is CASSPVVHTGELFF. The CDR3 nucleotides are TGTGCCAGCAGCCCGGTCGTCCACACCGGGGAGCTGTTTTTT. The chain is built from TRBV7-2 and TRBJ2-2; D is unresolved. The CDR3 is 14 residues long. Germline CDR1 and CDR2: SGHTA and FQGNSA. V lost 5 bases and J lost 3, with 10 bases in between.

This chain links TRBV27 with TRBJ1-2; D remains unclear. The CDR3 covers 13 residues. The V gene lost 4 bases and the J gene lost 5 bases, with 11 bases spanning the gap. CDR1 and CDR2 from the germline V gene are MNHEY and SMNVEV (reference sequence). CDR3: CASSSNGEYGYTF. CDR3 nucleotides: TGTGCCAGCAGTTCCAACGGGGAATATGGCTACACCTTC.

The chain carries TRBV11-2 and TRBJ2-7; TRBD1 is a possible D gene (5 bases). Germline CDR1 SGHAT, CDR2 FQNNGV. Trimming shortened V by 4 bases and J by 2 bases, and 12 bases separated the two germline ends. This CDR3 contains 14 residues. The CDR3 sequence: CASSSPAGPYEQYF. The CDR3 nucleotides read TGTGCCAGCAGCTCCCCGGCAGGGCCCTACGAGCAGTACTTC.

CDR3 in DNA: TGTGCCAGCAGTGAACAGGGCGCTAATGAAAAACTGTTTTTT. Translated: CASSEQGANEKLFF. This chain uses TRBV2 with TRBJ1-4; a possible D gene is TRBD1 (5 bases). CDR3 size: 14 residues. Germline CDR1 is SNHLY and CDR2 is FYNNEI. V was clipped by 2 bases and J by 3 bases, with 7 bases between them.

Here the CDR3 reads CASSWSGNNSPLHF. CDR3 bases: TGTGCCAGCAGTTGGTCAGGGAATAATTCACCCCTCCACTTT. This sequence joins TRBV6-6 and TRBJ1-6; a weak D match, TRBD1 (5 bases). Germline V gives CDR1 MNHNY, CDR2 SVGAGI (reference sequence). Trimming stripped 4 bases from V and 5 bases from J, with 9 bases between. This CDR3 is built from 14 residues.

J is TRBJ2-1 and V is TRBV2, with 8 bases that match TRBD2. The CDR3 spans 13 residues. Per the germline V gene, CDR1 is SNHLY and CDR2 is FYNNEI. CDR3: CGIRRGALNEQFF. The CDR3 DNA is TGTGGGATAAGGCGGGGGGCCCTCAATGAGCAGTTCTTC. Full variable domain (remainder filled in from reference TRBV2 and TRBJ2-1): EPEVTQTPSHQVTQMGQEVILRCVPISNHLYFYWYRQILGQKVEFLVSFYNNEISEKSEIFDDQFSVERPDGSNFTLKIRSTKLEDSAMYFCGIRRGALNEQFFGPGTRLTVL.

The rearrangement uses TRBV7-2 and TRBJ2-2; a weak D match, TRBD1 (6 bases). Trimming stripped 5 bases from V and 1 base from J, with 14 bases between. In germline, CDR1 is SGHTA, CDR2 FQGNSA. The CDR3 runs to 16 residues. This CDR3 is CASSPWNRENTGELFF. The CDR3 nucleotides read TGTGCCAGCAGCCCCTGGAACAGGGAGAACACCGGGGAGCTGTTTTTT. Complete variable domain (other parts from reference TRBV7-2 and TRBJ2-2): GAGVSQSPSNKVTEKGKDVELRCDPISGHTALYWYRQSLGQGLEFLIYFQGNSAPDKSGLPSDRFSAERTGGSVSTLTIQRTQQEDSAVYLCASSPWNRENTGELFFGEGSRLTVL.

The rearrangement links TRBV28 to TRBJ1-2; a possible D gene is TRBD1 (5 bases). CDR1 and CDR2 from the germline V gene are MDHEN and SYDVKM. The CDR3 runs to 14 residues. Trimming took off 3 bases at V and 2 bases at J, with 10 bases between the two ends. The CDR3 DNA is TGTGCCAGCAGTTTGCCCGGGACCAACTATGGCTACACCTTC. Protein product: CASSLPGTNYGYTF.

In this sample, this clone turned up a few times. This sample also contains other DNA sequences that code for the same CDR3. The chain carries TRBV2 and TRBJ2-1, with 12 bases identical to TRBD2. The germline V gene encodes CDR1 SNHLY and CDR2 FYNNEI. Trimming removed 5 bases from V and 3 bases from J; junction bases left unmatched: 2. The CDR3 sequence is 15 residues long. The CDR3 nucleotides are TGTGCCAGCAGTTCTAGCGGGGGGGACTACAATGAGCAGTTCTTC. Translating gives CASSSSGGDYNEQFF.

The DNA for the CDR3 is TGCGCCAGCGTCGGGTACGGCTACAATGAGCAGTTCTTC. Translating gives CASVGYGYNEQFF. The chain employs TRBV4-1 and TRBJ2-1; no clear D. Germline CDR1 and CDR2: MGHRA and YSYEKL. CDR3 length equals 13 residues. Between the trimmed V and J ends, which lost 8 bases and 3 bases, there was a span of 11 bases.

This chain uses TRBV2 with TRBJ1-4; possible D gene TRBD1, 5 bases. This CDR3 has 15 amino acids. Trimming removed 5 bases at V and 7 bases at J, with 17 bases between. Germline-derived CDR1 and CDR2 are SNHLY and FYNNEI. The CDR3 protein is CASSTSGNQGEKLFF. The CDR3 coding sequence is TGTGCCAGCAGTACGTCTGGTAATCAGGGTGAAAAACTGTTTTTT.

V usage is TRBV7-2 and J usage is TRBJ2-7; the match to TRBD2 covers 8 bases. The germline CDR1 and CDR2 sequences are SGHTA and FQGNSA. The V gene end was trimmed by 2 bases and the J gene end by 3 bases; junction bases not matched to a gene: 6. The CDR3 length is 15 residues. The DNA of the CDR3 is TGTGCCAGCAGCTTACAGGCGGGAGGAGGCTACGAGCAGTACTTC. Its translation: CASSLQAGGGYEQYF.

V and J are TRBV5-4 and TRBJ2-7; D might be TRBD1 (6 bases). Germline V gene sequence: CDR1 SGHNT, CDR2 YYREEE (reference sequence). V lost 5 bases and J lost 7, with 22 bases in between. There are 15 residues in the CDR3. CDR3 nucleotides: TGTGCCAGCAGGCCCCGTACCGGGACACCCGGAGAGCAGTACGTC. Translation: CASRPRTGTPGEQYV.